A single sample gave rise to the 22 T cell receptor beta chains below, sequenced in a study of blood T cells in healthy people across ages. A J-beta primer mix and a sample-barcoded 5' primer were used in a second PCR of about 7 to 11 cycles. TCRdb re-analysed the 5' RACE reads in MiXCR, keeping a single row per CDR3 protein. The sample has roughly 730,000 distinct CDR3 sequences; 45% to 70% are singletons. The source material was blood. Every receptor here comes from a man aged 40-49 years in good health.

This clonotype has a handful of counts. The chain is built from TRBV7-2 and TRBJ2-1; D unresolved. The V and J ends lost 1 base and 8 bases respectively, with 15 bases between them. Looked up from germline, CDR1 is SGHTA and CDR2 is FQGNSA. CDR3 length: 15 amino acids. The CDR3 is CASSLGPGQHHEQFF. The DNA for the CDR3 is TGTGCCAGCAGCTTAGGGCCTGGCCAGCACCATGAGCAGTTCTTC.

J is TRBJ2-5 and V is TRBV11-3; TRBD1 aligns across 7 bases. Germline loops: CDR1 SGHNT, CDR2 YENEEA. This CDR3 region has 16 residues. Trimming cost V 4 bases and J 5 bases; bases outside gene matches: 13. The CDR3 region is CASSSDGQAIMETQYF. The CDR3 nucleotides are TGTGCCAGCAGCTCCGATGGACAGGCAATTATGGAGACCCAGTACTTC.

The chain employs TRBV6-1 and TRBJ2-5, with a possible D match to TRBD2 (6 bases). The germline V gene has CDR1 MNHNS and CDR2 SASEGT. This CDR3 spans 12 amino acids. V dropped 7 bases and J dropped 2 bases, with 8 bases sitting between them. CDR3: CASTGTQETQYF. Written as DNA, the CDR3 is TGTGCCAGCACGGGGACTCAAGAGACCCAGTACTTC.

This chain joins TRBV7-9 and TRBJ2-5; 8 bases map to TRBD1. The CDR3 spans 15 residues. The V and J ends lost 3 bases and 5 bases, in that order; junction bases with no gene match: 8. Per the germline V gene, CDR1 is SEHNR and CDR2 is FQNEAQ (reference sequence). CDR3 sequence reads: CASSLETGVVETQYF. CDR3 in DNA: TGTGCCAGCAGCTTGGAGACAGGGGTTGTGGAGACCCAGTACTTC.

Worth noting for this clonotype: Since a much larger clone is just one base distant, this may be a read error. V usage is TRBV15 and J usage is TRBJ2-6, with D hard to call. Trimming took off 8 bases at V and 2 bases at J, with 10 bases between the two ends. Germline loops: CDR1 LNHNV, CDR2 YYDKDF (reference sequence). There are 14 residues in the CDR3. In DNA, the CDR3 is TGTGCCACCGGCTTGGGGACTGGGGCCAACGTCCTGACTTTC. Its protein product is CATGLGTGANVLTF.

This clonotype was seen a single time. The V gene is TRBV6-2 or TRBV6-3, the J gene TRBJ2-3; D is possibly TRBD2 (5 bases). There are 18 residues in the CDR3. Germline V gene sequence: CDR1 MNHEY, CDR2 SVGEGT. Between the trimmed V and J ends, which lost 5 bases and 3 bases, there was a span of 24 bases. In DNA form, the CDR3 reads TGTGCCAGCAGTCAAGAATGGTTCTCCAAAAAGCGGACAGATACGCAGTATTTT. Protein product: CASSQEWFSKKRTDTQYF.

On this clonotype: Since no conserved phenylalanine or tryptophan closes the CDR3, a read error is the likely cause. The J gene is TRBJ1-1, the V gene TRBV18, with a possible D match to TRBD1 (5 bases). Germline V gene lookup returns CDR1 KGHSH and CDR2 LQKENI. This CDR3 has 15 amino acids. Trimming shortened V by 0 bases and J by 1 base, and 9 bases separated the two germline ends. CDR3 residues: CASSPPGGRNTEAFL. Written as DNA, the CDR3 is TGTGCCAGCTCACCACCCGGGGGTCGGAACACTGAAGCTTTCTTA.

In its sample, this clonotype was seen once. As DNA, the CDR3 is TGTGCCAGCAGCTTCTTAAGCCACCCGAGGAGCACAGATACGCAGTATTTT. Protein product: CASSFLSHPRSTDTQYF. The chain carries TRBV5-6 and TRBJ2-3; D unclear. The CDR3 has 17 amino acids. Germline-derived CDR1 and CDR2 are SGHDT and YYEEEE. V lost 2 bases and J 0 bases, leaving 16 bases between the germline ends.

V and J are TRBV29-1 and TRBJ2-1; D is unclear. The CDR3 loop spans 14 amino acids. Trimming removed 2 bases at V and 7 bases at J, with 15 bases between. Per the germline V gene, CDR1 is SQVTM and CDR2 is ANQGSEA. The CDR3 DNA sequence: TGCAGCGTTGAACCAGGCTATTCATCAAATGAGCAGTTCTTC. It codes for CSVEPGYSSNEQFF.

This clonotype was detected only a few times. This chain connects TRBV29-1 to TRBJ2-7; D call uncertain. Germline V gives CDR1 SQVTM, CDR2 ANQGSEA. The CDR3 loop spans 11 amino acids. Trimming stripped 6 bases from V and 6 bases from J, with 12 bases between. DNA for the CDR3: TGCAGCGTGTTGATCGCTAGCGAGCAGTACTTC. This translates into CSVLIASEQYF.

The V and J genes are TRBV20-1 and TRBJ1-5, with unresolved D. CDR1 DFQATT and CDR2 SNEGSKA come from the germline V gene (reference sequence). The CDR3 has 16 residues. V was trimmed by 0 bases and J by 0 bases, leaving 12 bases between them. In DNA, the CDR3 is TGCAGTGCTAGAGATCAGACGGACTATAGCAATCAGCCCCAGCATTTT. Residues: CSARDQTDYSNQPQHF.

The chain carries TRBV7-2 and TRBJ2-5; 9 bases are shared with TRBD1. Germline-derived CDR1 and CDR2 are SGHTA and FQGNSA. V trimming: 6 bases; J trimming: 0 bases; junction bases outside the gene matches: 14. The CDR3 is made up of 18 amino acids. The CDR3 loop is CASSYPKSGTGYQETQYF. CDR3 nucleotides: TGTGCCAGCAGTTATCCCAAATCCGGGACAGGGTACCAAGAGACCCAGTACTTC.

CDR3 bases: TGTGCCAGCAGTTCCACATACGACAGGCCTGAAGCTTTCTTT. This sequence encodes CASSSTYDRPEAFF. This chain joins TRBV6-5 and TRBJ1-1; a possible D gene is TRBD1 (6 bases). Trimming pared 4 bases from V and 6 bases from J, leaving 15 bases between. Germline V gene data show CDR1 as MNHEY and CDR2 as SVGAGI. CDR3 length equals 14 residues.

V and J are TRBV4-3 and TRBJ2-4; 13 bases line up with TRBD2. The DNA end lines up better with TRBJ2-7; the J call may be wrong. There are 15 residues in the CDR3. CDR1 LGHNA and CDR2 YSLEER come from the germline V gene. The CDR3 bases are TGCGCCAGCAGCCATGGACTAGCGGGAGAGTACGAGCAGTACTTC. The encoded protein is CASSHGLAGEYEQYF.

The rearrangement links TRBV27 to TRBJ1-4; possible D gene TRBD1, 5 bases. The CDR3 has 13 residues. V shed 3 bases and J shed 4 bases, with 6 bases lying between them. Germline values: CDR1 MNHEY, CDR2 SMNVEV (reference sequence). CDR3 protein: CASSLRGNEKLFF. The DNA for the CDR3 is TGTGCCAGCAGTTTGAGGGGTAATGAAAAACTGTTTTTT.

The V gene is TRBV6-5, the J gene TRBJ2-5; 8 bases are shared with TRBD1. Trimming took 6 bases from V and 7 from J; bases not matched to a gene: 13. CDR3 length: 15 residues. CDR1 MNHEY and CDR2 SVGAGI come from the germline V gene. CDR3 sequence (DNA): TGTGCCAGCAGCCCCTTAGGACAGGGTGATGGGACCCAGTACTTC. Its protein is CASSPLGQGDGTQYF.

The V gene is TRBV3-1, the J gene TRBJ1-2, with a tentative D call TRBD1 (6 bases). The germline V and J ends were trimmed by 4 bases and 8 bases, with 11 bases remaining between them. Germline values: CDR1 LGHDT, CDR2 YNNKEL (reference sequence). This CDR3 is built from 12 residues. CDR3 region: CASSRRDMGYTF. The CDR3 DNA follows: TGTGCCAGCAGCCGAAGGGACATGGGCTACACCTTC.

The rearrangement uses TRBV25-1 and TRBJ2-1, with 7 positions matching TRBD1. CDR1 is MGHDK and CDR2 is SYGVNS in the germline V gene. The ends lost 5 bases at V and 8 bases at J; junction bases unmatched: 6. The CDR3 spans 13 residues. CDR3 sequence: CASSRDSIDEQFF. CDR3 coding DNA: TGTGCCAGCAGTAGGGACAGCATAGATGAGCAGTTCTTC. The full variable domain, its missing parts supplied by reference TRBV25-1 and TRBJ2-1, is EADIYQTPRYLVIGTGKKITLECSQTMGHDKMYWYQQDPGMELHLIHYSYGVNSTEKGDLSSESTVSRIRTEHFPLTLESARPSHTSQYLCASSRDSIDEQFFGPGTRLTVL.

This sequence joins TRBV18 and TRBJ1-1, with 7 positions matching TRBD1. CDR1 and CDR2 from the germline V gene are KGHSH and LQKENI. The J segment lost 11 bases and the V segment lost 0 bases, leaving 9 bases of the junction unmatched. The CDR3 spans 14 residues. This CDR3 is CASSPPFMTGMAFF. CDR3 in DNA: TGTGCCAGCTCACCACCGTTTATGACAGGGATGGCTTTCTTT.

V usage is TRBV9 and J usage is TRBJ2-5; D is ambiguous. CDR3 size: 14 residues. The ends were cut back, 4 bases at V and 4 bases at J, with 14 bases in the middle. CDR1 SGDLS and CDR2 YYNGEE come from the germline V gene. This CDR3 reads CASSPLGVGETQYF. CDR3 in DNA: TGTGCCAGCAGCCCCCTCGGAGTCGGAGAGACCCAGTACTTC.

V is TRBV12-3 or TRBV12-4 and J is TRBJ1-2; TRBD1 matches 9 bases. Trimming removed 9 bases from V and 8 bases from J; junction bases left unmatched: 7. This CDR3 region has 12 residues. This CDR3 is CASTGGLGGYTF. The CDR3 bases are TGTGCCAGTACAGGGGGCCTGGGGGGCTACACCTTC.

This clonotype was seen once. The rearrangement uses TRBV3-1 and TRBJ2-3; 7 bases are shared with TRBD2. CDR1 is LGHDT and CDR2 is YNNKEL in the germline V gene (reference sequence). The V gene end was trimmed by 0 bases and the J gene end by 10 bases; junction bases not matched to a gene: 13. This CDR3 is built from 16 residues. CDR3 amino acids: CASSQENGKFGGAQYF. CDR3 nucleotide sequence: TGTGCCAGCAGCCAAGAGAACGGGAAATTTGGGGGGGCGCAGTATTTT.